This entry features one TCR beta chain sequence. Clones were read by immunoSEQ multiplex PCR, and TCRdb kept only the in-frame ones, dropping some. The repertoire consists of fewer than 85,000 clones, with 80% to 90% occurring once and the leading ten covering 0.76%. V trimming: 10 bases; J trimming: 2 bases; junction bases outside the gene matches: 4. The CDR3 extends over 14 amino acids. The germline V gene encodes CDR1 WNHNN and CDR2 SYGVQD (reference sequence). This entry belongs to a study of OX40 agonist ivuxolimab in advanced cancers. Study background: Males comprised 82.7% of the group, whose mean age was roughly 64 years (range about 20 to 85).

The chain carries TRBV10-1 and TRBJ2-7; 14 bases are a match to TRBD2. The receptor was isolated from an adult with an advanced solid tumor such as melanoma, head and neck, liver or kidney cancer. The sample here was CD4+ or CD8+ T cells sorted from blood, taken in a trial of the OX40 agonist ivuxolimab. The CDR3 DNA reads TGCGCCATCGGACTAGCGGGGGGCCCCTACGAGCAGTACTTC. Its protein is CAIGLAGGPYEQYF.